This T cell receptor beta chain comes out of a study of PD-1 blockade in classical Hodgkin lymphoma. The V gene's germline CDR1 is SNHLY and CDR2 FYNNEI. The CDR3 is made up of 15 amino acids. J lost 0 bases, V lost 5 bases, and 3 bases had no gene match. Each of the patients experienced relapse following autologous stem cell transplantation, and their brentuximab vedotin exposure differed. Assay used: immunoSEQ multiplex PCR; TCRdb lists only in-frame clones, some missing. The table lists roughly 70,000 clones, 70% to 80% of them singletons, with 7.5% to 9.5% in the top ten. Sequenced here: peripheral blood mononuclear cells (PBMCs), sampled before the second cycle of nivolumab. The TCR was taken from a human donor with classical Hodgkin lymphoma. This chain connects TRBV2 to TRBJ2-2, with 7 bases aligning to TRBD1. In DNA form, the CDR3 reads TGTGCCAGCAGTTCCGGGACAGCGAACACCGGGGAGCTGTTTTTT. Amino acids: CASSSGTANTGELFF.